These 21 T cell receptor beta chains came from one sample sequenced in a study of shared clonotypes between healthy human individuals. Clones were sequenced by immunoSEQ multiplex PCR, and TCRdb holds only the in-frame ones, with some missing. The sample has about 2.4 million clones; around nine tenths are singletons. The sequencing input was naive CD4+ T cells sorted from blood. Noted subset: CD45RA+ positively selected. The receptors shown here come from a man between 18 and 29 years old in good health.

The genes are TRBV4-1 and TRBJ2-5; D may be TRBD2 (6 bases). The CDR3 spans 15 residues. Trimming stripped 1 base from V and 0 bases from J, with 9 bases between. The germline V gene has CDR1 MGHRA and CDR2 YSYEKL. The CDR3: CASSQGRGYQETQYF. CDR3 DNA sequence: TGCGCCAGCAGCCAAGGCCGGGGGTACCAAGAGACCCAGTACTTC.

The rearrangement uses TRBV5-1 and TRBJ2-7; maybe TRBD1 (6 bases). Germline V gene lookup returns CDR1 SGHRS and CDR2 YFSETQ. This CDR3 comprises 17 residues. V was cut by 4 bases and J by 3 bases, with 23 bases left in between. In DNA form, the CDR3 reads TGCGCCAGCAGCAACGGACAGTCCAACTCTATCATCTACGAGCAGTACTTC. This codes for CASSNGQSNSIIYEQYF.

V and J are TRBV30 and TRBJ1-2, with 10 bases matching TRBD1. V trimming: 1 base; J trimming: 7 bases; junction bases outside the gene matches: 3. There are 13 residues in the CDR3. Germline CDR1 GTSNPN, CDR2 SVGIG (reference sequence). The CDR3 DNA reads TGTGCCTGGAGTGCCGGACAGGGGGGTGGCTACACCTTC. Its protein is CAWSAGQGGGYTF. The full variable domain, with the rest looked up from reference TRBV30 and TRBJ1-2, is SQTIHQWPATLVQPVGSPLSLECTVEGTSNPNLYWYRQAAGRGLQLLFYSVGIGQISSEVPQNLSASRPQDRQFILSSKKLLLSDSGFYLCAWSAGQGGGYTFGSGTRLTVV.

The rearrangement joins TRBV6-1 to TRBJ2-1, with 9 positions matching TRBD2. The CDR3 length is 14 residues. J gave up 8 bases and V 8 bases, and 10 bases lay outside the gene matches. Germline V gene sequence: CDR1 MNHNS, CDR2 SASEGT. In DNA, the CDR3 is TGTGCCAGCCCAAAGTCACTAGCGGGCGATGAGCAGTTCTTC. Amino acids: CASPKSLAGDEQFF.

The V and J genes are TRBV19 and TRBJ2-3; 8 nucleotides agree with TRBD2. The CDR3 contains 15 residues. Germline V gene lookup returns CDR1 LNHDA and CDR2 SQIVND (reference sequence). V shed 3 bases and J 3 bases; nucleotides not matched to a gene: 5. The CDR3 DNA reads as TGTGCCAGTAGTATCGTCCGCGGGAGGACAGATACGCAGTATTTT. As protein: CASSIVRGRTDTQYF.

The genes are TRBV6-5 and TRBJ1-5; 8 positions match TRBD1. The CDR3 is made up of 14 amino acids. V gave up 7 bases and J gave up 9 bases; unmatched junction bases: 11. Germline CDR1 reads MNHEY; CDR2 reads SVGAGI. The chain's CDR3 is CASTPAGGVRPQHF. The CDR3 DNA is TGTGCCAGCACCCCCGCAGGGGGCGTACGGCCCCAGCATTTT.

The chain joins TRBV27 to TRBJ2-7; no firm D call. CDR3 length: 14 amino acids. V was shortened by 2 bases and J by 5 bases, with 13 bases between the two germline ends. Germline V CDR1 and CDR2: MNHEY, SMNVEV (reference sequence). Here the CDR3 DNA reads TGTGCCAGCAGTTTACGGGCTTGGAGCGACGAGCAGTACTTC. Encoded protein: CASSLRAWSDEQYF.

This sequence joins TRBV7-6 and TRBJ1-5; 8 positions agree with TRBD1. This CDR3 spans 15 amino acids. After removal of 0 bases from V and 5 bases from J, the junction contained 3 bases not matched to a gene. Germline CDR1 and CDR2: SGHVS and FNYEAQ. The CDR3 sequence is CASSLADREYQPQHF. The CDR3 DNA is TGTGCCAGCAGCTTAGCGGACAGGGAGTATCAGCCCCAGCATTTT. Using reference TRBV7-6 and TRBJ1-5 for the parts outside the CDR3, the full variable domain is GAGVSQSPRYKVTKRGQDVALRCDPISGHVSLYWYRQALGQGPEFLTYFNYEAQQDKSGLPNDRFSAERPEGSISTLTIQRTEQRDSAMYRCASSLADREYQPQHFGDGTRLSIL.

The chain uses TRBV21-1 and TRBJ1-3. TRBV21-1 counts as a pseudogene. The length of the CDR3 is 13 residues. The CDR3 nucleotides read TGTGCCAGCAGCAAATACTCTGGAAACACCATATATTTT. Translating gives CASSKYSGNTIYF.

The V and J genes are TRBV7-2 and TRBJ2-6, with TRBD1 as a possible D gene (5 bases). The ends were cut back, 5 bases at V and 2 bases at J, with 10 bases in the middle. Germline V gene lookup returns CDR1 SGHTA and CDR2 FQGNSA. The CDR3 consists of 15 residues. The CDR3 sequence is CASSIGQTGANVLTF. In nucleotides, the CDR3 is TGTGCCAGCAGCATAGGACAAACTGGGGCCAACGTCCTGACTTTC.

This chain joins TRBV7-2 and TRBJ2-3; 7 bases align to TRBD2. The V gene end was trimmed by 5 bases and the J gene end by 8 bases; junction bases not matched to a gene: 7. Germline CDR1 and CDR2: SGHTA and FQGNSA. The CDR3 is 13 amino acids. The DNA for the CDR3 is TGTGCCAGCAGCGCGACTCCGGGGGGTACGCAGTATTTT. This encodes CASSATPGGTQYF.

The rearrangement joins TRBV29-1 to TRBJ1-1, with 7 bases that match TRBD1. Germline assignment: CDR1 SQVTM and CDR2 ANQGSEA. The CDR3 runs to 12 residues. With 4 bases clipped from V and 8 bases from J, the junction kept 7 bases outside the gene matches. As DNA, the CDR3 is TGCAGCGTTGGGCAGCAGGGGGTGGAAGCTTTCTTT. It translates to CSVGQQGVEAFF.

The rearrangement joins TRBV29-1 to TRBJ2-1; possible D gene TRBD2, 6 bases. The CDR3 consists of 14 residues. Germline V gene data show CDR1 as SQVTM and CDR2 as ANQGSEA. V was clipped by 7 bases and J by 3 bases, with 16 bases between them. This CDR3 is CSAGTPGSYNEQFF. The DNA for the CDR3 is TGCAGCGCTGGGACTCCCGGTAGCTACAATGAGCAGTTCTTC.

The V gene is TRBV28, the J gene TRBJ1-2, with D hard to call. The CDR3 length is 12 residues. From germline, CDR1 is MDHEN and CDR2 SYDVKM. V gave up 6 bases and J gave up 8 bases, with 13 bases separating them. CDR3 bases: TGTGCCAGCAGCTCCCCGGATCGCGGCTACACCTTC. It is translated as CASSSPDRGYTF.

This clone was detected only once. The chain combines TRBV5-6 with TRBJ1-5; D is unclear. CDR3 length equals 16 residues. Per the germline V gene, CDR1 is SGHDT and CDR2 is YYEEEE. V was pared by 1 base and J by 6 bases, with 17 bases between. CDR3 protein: CASSLWETLRGQPQHF. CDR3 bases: TGTGCCAGCAGCTTGTGGGAGACCCTTAGAGGTCAGCCCCAGCATTTT.

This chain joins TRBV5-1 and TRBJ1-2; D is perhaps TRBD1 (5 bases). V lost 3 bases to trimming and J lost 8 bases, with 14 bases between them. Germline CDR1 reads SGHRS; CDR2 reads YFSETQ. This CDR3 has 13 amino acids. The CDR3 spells CASSSAGQTGYTF. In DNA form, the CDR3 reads TGCGCCAGCAGCTCGGCAGGACAAACAGGCTACACCTTC. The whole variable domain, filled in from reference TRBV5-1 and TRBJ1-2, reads KAGVTQTPRYLIKTRGQQVTLSCSPISGHRSVSWYQQTPGQGLQFLFEYFSETQRNKGNFPGRFSGRQFSNSRSEMNVSTLELGDSALYLCASSSAGQTGYTFGSGTRLTVV.

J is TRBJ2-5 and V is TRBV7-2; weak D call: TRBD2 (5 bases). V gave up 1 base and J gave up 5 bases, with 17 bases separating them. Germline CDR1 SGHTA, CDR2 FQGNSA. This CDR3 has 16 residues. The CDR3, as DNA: TGTGCCAGCAGCTTAGAGGACTCGGCCGATGGGGAGACCCAGTACTTC. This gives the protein CASSLEDSADGETQYF.

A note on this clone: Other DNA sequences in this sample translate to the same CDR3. The CDR3 loop reads CASSLVGTAINQPQHF. The CDR3 DNA follows: TGTGCCAGCAGCTTAGTCGGGACAGCAATCAATCAGCCCCAGCATTTT. The chain is built from TRBV7-2 and TRBJ1-5, with TRBD1 matching 7 bases. This CDR3 is 16 amino acids long. Germline trimming cut 1 base from V and 3 bases from J; bases unmatched to any gene: 6. Germline CDR1 and CDR2: SGHTA and FQGNSA.

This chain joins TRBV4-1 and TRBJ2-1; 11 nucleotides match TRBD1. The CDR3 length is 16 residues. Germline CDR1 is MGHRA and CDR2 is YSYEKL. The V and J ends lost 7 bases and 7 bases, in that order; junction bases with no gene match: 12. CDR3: CASKTVGTGGVNEQFF. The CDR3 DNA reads TGCGCCAGCAAGACTGTAGGGACAGGGGGTGTGAATGAGCAGTTCTTC.

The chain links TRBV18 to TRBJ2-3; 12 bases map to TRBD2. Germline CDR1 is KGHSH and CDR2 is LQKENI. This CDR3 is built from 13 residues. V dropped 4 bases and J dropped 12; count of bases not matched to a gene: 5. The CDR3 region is CASSLGTSGPQYF. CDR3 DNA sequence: TGTGCCAGCTCACTCGGGACTAGCGGGCCACAGTATTTT. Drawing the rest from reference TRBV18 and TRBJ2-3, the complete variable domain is NAGVMQNPRHLVRRRGQEARLRCSPMKGHSHVYWYRQLPEEGLKFMVYLQKENIIDESGMPKERFSAEFPKEGPSILRIQQVVRGDSAAYFCASSLGTSGPQYFGPGTRLTVL.

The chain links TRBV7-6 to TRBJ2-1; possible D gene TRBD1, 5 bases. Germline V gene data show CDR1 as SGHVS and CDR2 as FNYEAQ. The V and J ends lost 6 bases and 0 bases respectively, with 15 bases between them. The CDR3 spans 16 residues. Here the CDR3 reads CASRPFQGSSYNEQFF. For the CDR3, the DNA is TGTGCCAGCAGACCGTTTCAGGGAAGCTCCTACAATGAGCAGTTCTTC.